The present T cell receptor (beta chain) was sequenced within a study of OX40 agonist ivuxolimab in advanced cancers. This CDR3 spans 13 amino acids. In germline, CDR1 is MNHEY, CDR2 SVGAGI. Trimming shortened V by 1 base and J by 1 base, and 4 bases separated the two germline ends. Repertoires were generated with immunoSEQ multiplex PCR, while TCRdb's copy carries only in-frame clones and drops some. Of about 24,000 clones listed, 78% were seen once; the top ten hold approximately 1.5%. The sample consisted of CD4+ or CD8+ T cells sorted from blood, taken in a trial of the OX40 agonist ivuxolimab. V gene TRBV6-5 combines with J gene TRBJ1-1; D not resolved. This clonotype originated in an adult with an advanced solid tumor such as melanoma, head and neck, liver or kidney cancer. In DNA, the CDR3 is TGTGCCAGCAGTTACTTCGAGAACACTGAAGCTTTCTTT. This translates into CASSYFENTEAFF.